This note documents a single TCR beta chain sequence. Antigen unknown. The record originates from a study of CXCR3-negative and CXCR3-positive naive CD8 T cells. CDR1 is MNHEY and CDR2 is SMNVEV in the germline V gene (reference sequence). The CDR3 consists of 14 residues. Each TRB cDNA library was prepared by 5' RACE (with UMI labels). TCRdb re-called the 5' RACE reads and shows each CDR3 protein once, DNA omitted. The table for this sample gives some 150,000 distinct CDR3 sequences. Study observations and caveats: Naive cells, whether CXCR3-negative or CXCR3-positive, had similar TRBV-TRBJ usage, while memory cells differed. Relative to CXCR3-negative naive cells, CXCR3-positive naive cells had more hydrophobic TRB CDR3s.

This sequence was found in a human donor in good health. Some clones in this sample may be carry-over from other donors' samples. The sample consisted of naive CXCR3+ CD8+ T cells from blood. Subset of the sample: CD45RO-CCR7+CD27+CD95- naive CD8+ T cells expressing CXCR3 (TNR3+). This chain links TRBV27 with TRBJ2-2. The CDR3 is CASSFFGGTGELFF.